Each of the 31 T cell receptor beta chains below was sequenced from the same sample in a study of cytomegalovirus exposure and HLA in healthy donors. Here immunoSEQ multiplex PCR was the method, and the copy in TCRdb shows in-frame clones only, minus some. This table has approximately 160,000 clones, 84% appearing once. The sequenced material came from PBMCs. These receptors were taken from a man aged 25 to 40 in good health and CMV-seropositive.

V usage is TRBV27 and J usage is TRBJ1-5; 7 bases fit TRBD1. The V and J ends lost 0 bases and 1 base, in that order; junction bases with no gene match: 6. The germline V gene encodes CDR1 MNHEY and CDR2 SMNVEV (reference sequence). The CDR3 length is 17 residues. Here the CDR3 DNA reads TGTGCCAGCAGTTTATCGCCAGGGGGAGGAAGCAATCAGCCCCAGCATTTT. This translates into CASSLSPGGGSNQPQHF.

The chain uses TRBV27 and TRBJ2-1; 10 bases agree with TRBD1. The CDR3 is 17 amino acids. After removal of 4 bases from V and 4 bases from J, the junction contained 10 bases not matched to a gene. CDR1 and CDR2 (germline): MNHEY, SMNVEV (reference sequence). CDR3 DNA: TGTGCCAGCAGTTCCCTTCGACAGGGGGCCCTATACAATGAGCAGTTCTTC. Its translation: CASSSLRQGALYNEQFF.

CDR3 residues: CTRLPLSVRYF. The CDR3 coding sequence is TGCACCCGTTTGCCCCTCTCGGTGCGGTACTTC. V is TRBV29-1 and J is TRBJ2-7; D not resolved. From germline, CDR1 is SQVTM and CDR2 ANQGSEA. This CDR3 contains 11 residues.

CDR3 sequence: CASSVAVSTDTQYF. CDR3 in DNA: TGTGCCAGCAGCGTAGCGGTAAGCACAGATACGCAGTATTTT. The rearrangement joins TRBV9 to TRBJ2-3; D is unresolved. This CDR3 has 14 residues. V was cut by 0 bases and J by 0 bases, with 5 bases left in between. Germline V lookup: CDR1 SGDLS, CDR2 YYNGEE.

DNA of the CDR3: TGTGCCAGTAGCGAAGTACAAGGCTACACCTTC. Translation gives CASSEVQGYTF. The rearrangement uses TRBV19 and TRBJ1-2; the D is unclear. The CDR3 is made up of 11 amino acids. Germline V lookup: CDR1 LNHDA, CDR2 SQIVND (reference sequence). Trimming removed 6 bases from V and 8 bases from J, with 10 bases in between.

This chain connects TRBV7-2 to TRBJ1-1; 8 positions match TRBD1. This CDR3 contains 16 residues. V lost 5 bases and J lost 0; bases outside the gene matches: 8. Per the germline V gene, CDR1 is SGHTA and CDR2 is FQGNSA. The CDR3: CASSHPAGGVNTEAFF. DNA for the CDR3: TGTGCCAGCAGCCACCCCGCAGGGGGCGTGAACACTGAAGCTTTCTTT.

The sample holds one count of this clone. The chain recombines TRBV11-2 with TRBJ2-7; D might be TRBD1 (6 bases). Trimming pared 3 bases from V and 1 base from J, leaving 13 bases between. This CDR3 region has 15 residues. CDR1 SGHAT and CDR2 FQNNGV come from the germline V gene. DNA of the CDR3: TGTGCCAGCAGCTTCTGGGACACCGGATCCTACGAGCAGTACTTC. Translated: CASSFWDTGSYEQYF.

V gene TRBV13 combines with J gene TRBJ1-2; the D gene is possibly TRBD1 (6 bases). Trimming stripped 4 bases from V and 5 bases from J, with 14 bases between. The CDR3 length is 14 residues. The germline V gene encodes CDR1 PRHDT and CDR2 FYEKMQ (reference sequence). The CDR3 loop is CASSWREQGYGYTF. The CDR3 bases are TGTGCCAGCAGCTGGAGAGAGCAGGGGTATGGCTACACCTTC. The full variable domain, completed using reference TRBV13 and TRBJ1-2, is AAGVIQSPRHLIKEKRETATLKCYPIPRHDTVYWYQQGPGQDPQFLISFYEKMQSDKGSIPDRFSAQQFSDYHSELNMSSLELGDSALYFCASSWREQGYGYTFGSGTRLTVV.

The chain uses TRBV5-6 and TRBJ2-4, with TRBD1 matching over 7 bases. The CDR3 is 14 residues long. Germline CDR1 and CDR2: SGHDT and YYEEEE. The ends lost 4 bases at V and 4 bases at J; junction bases unmatched: 5. The CDR3: CASSGTGEKNIQYF. For the CDR3, the DNA is TGTGCCAGCAGCGGTACAGGGGAGAAAAACATTCAGTACTTC.

The rearrangement joins TRBV15 to TRBJ1-2, with a tentative D call TRBD1 (6 bases). Germline CDR1 is LNHNV and CDR2 is YYDKDF (reference sequence). V was shortened by 0 bases and J by 4 bases, with 9 bases between the two germline ends. The CDR3 length is 14 residues. In DNA form, the CDR3 reads TGTGCCACCAGCAGAGAACAGGGCGGCTATGGCTACACCTTC. This translates into CATSREQGGYGYTF.

V and J are TRBV7-9 and TRBJ2-3, with no clear D. The CDR3 is 12 residues long. Germline CDR1 SEHNR, CDR2 FQNEAQ (reference sequence). Trimming took off 5 bases at V and 4 bases at J, with 7 bases between the two ends. This chain's CDR3 is CASSPLSDTQYF. DNA of the CDR3: TGTGCCAGCAGCCCACTTTCAGATACGCAGTATTTT.

This sequence joins TRBV6-6 and TRBJ2-7, with D perhaps matching TRBD2 (5 bases). Germline values: CDR1 MNHNY, CDR2 SVGAGI (reference sequence). This CDR3 comprises 16 residues. The V gene lost 6 bases and the J gene lost 0 bases, with 18 bases spanning the gap. The chain's CDR3 is CASSPRSGDISYEQYF. DNA for the CDR3: TGTGCCAGCAGCCCTCGAAGCGGTGATATCTCCTACGAGCAGTACTTC.

The chain has TRBV28 and TRBJ2-7; 9 bases align to TRBD1. CDR3 length equals 16 residues. V shed 2 bases, J shed 5 bases, and the junction held 10 bases outside the gene matches. Germline-derived CDR1 and CDR2 are MDHEN and SYDVKM. The CDR3 DNA reads as TGTGCCAGCAGTTTAGAATCACCGACAGGGGGGCACGAGCAGTACTTC. It translates to CASSLESPTGGHEQYF.

The rearrangement uses TRBV7-3 and TRBJ2-3, with a weak D call TRBD2 (5 bases). Germline assignment: CDR1 SGHTA and CDR2 FQGTGA. Deletions cut 2 bases from V and 4 bases from J, with 10 bases between. The CDR3 length is 14 residues. The CDR3 here is CASSLLGSADTQYF. The CDR3 bases are TGTGCCAGCAGCTTACTGGGTAGCGCAGATACGCAGTATTTT.

The chain recombines TRBV28 with TRBJ1-4; tentatively, D is TRBD1 (5 bases). The germline CDR1 and CDR2 sequences are MDHEN and SYDVKM. This CDR3 region has 12 residues. V was pared by 10 bases and J by 4 bases, with 10 bases between. CDR3 in DNA: TGTGCCATCCGGGGGGGTAATGAAAAACTGTTTTTT. Its translation: CAIRGGNEKLFF. Looking up the rest from reference TRBV28 and TRBJ1-4 gives the full variable domain: DVKVTQSSRYLVKRTGEKVFLECVQDMDHENMFWYRQDPGLGLRLIYFSYDVKMKEKGDIPEGYSVSREKKERFSLILESASTNQTSMYLCAIRGGNEKLFFGSGTQLSVL.

CDR3 loop: CASSLMGGRRTGELFF. For the CDR3, the DNA is TGTGCCAGCAGCTTAATGGGCGGGAGAAGGACCGGGGAGCTGTTTTTT. The rearrangement links TRBV7-3 to TRBJ2-2; 7 bases match TRBD2. The trim removed 1 base at V and 5 bases at J, leaving 7 bases unmatched. The CDR3 has 16 amino acids. Germline CDR1 and CDR2: SGHTA and FQGTGA. Drawing the rest from reference TRBV7-3 and TRBJ2-2, the complete variable domain is GAGVSQTPSNKVTEKGKYVELRCDPISGHTALYWYRQSLGQGPEFLIYFQGTGAADDSGLPNDRFFAVRPEGSVSTLKIQRTERGDSAVYLCASSLMGGRRTGELFFGEGSRLTVL.

The J gene is TRBJ2-5, the V gene TRBV7-8; 7 bases map to TRBD1. This CDR3 contains 15 residues. In germline, CDR1 is SGHVS, CDR2 FQNEAQ. The trim removed 6 bases at V and 2 bases at J, leaving 9 bases unmatched. The CDR3 here is CASSRGQIHQETQYF. In DNA form, the CDR3 reads TGTGCCAGCAGTAGGGGACAGATCCATCAAGAGACCCAGTACTTC.

The chain recombines TRBV7-4 with TRBJ1-4, with TRBD1 matching over 7 bases. Germline CDR1 reads SGHVT; CDR2 reads SQSDAQ. The CDR3 is 14 residues long. V was clipped by 3 bases and J by 8 bases; unmatched bases: 6. CDR3 in DNA: TGTGCCAGCAGCTTTGACAGGGAAAACGAAAAACTGTTTTTT. Translating gives CASSFDRENEKLFF.

V gene TRBV7-3 combines with J gene TRBJ2-2; 9 nucleotides align to TRBD2. V lost 2 bases to trimming and J lost 1 base; unmatched junction nucleotides: 5. Germline values: CDR1 SGHTA, CDR2 FQGTGA. The CDR3 contains 17 residues. In DNA, the CDR3 is TGTGCCAGCAGCTTACGTGCTAGCGGGATGAACACCGGGGAGCTGTTTTTT. Protein: CASSLRASGMNTGELFF. Drawing the rest from reference TRBV7-3 and TRBJ2-2, the complete variable domain is GAGVSQTPSNKVTEKGKYVELRCDPISGHTALYWYRQSLGQGPEFLIYFQGTGAADDSGLPNDRFFAVRPEGSVSTLKIQRTERGDSAVYLCASSLRASGMNTGELFFGEGSRLTVL.

The rearrangement uses TRBV6-5 and TRBJ1-2; D ambiguous. Germline loops: CDR1 MNHEY, CDR2 SVGAGI. Trimming took off 10 bases at V and 8 bases at J, with 17 bases between the two ends. The CDR3 runs to 12 residues. The CDR3 DNA reads TGTGCCACTGCCAGGCCTGGGTCAGGCTACACCTTC. Encoded protein: CATARPGSGYTF.

This chain joins TRBV29-1 and TRBJ1-1, with TRBD1 as a possible D gene (6 bases). The CDR3 is 13 amino acids. V was pared by 7 bases and J by 3 bases, with 15 bases between. Germline V gene sequence: CDR1 SQVTM, CDR2 ANQGSEA. CDR3 coding DNA: TGCAGCGCCTATGGACAGCGAGACACTGAAGCTTTCTTT. It codes for CSAYGQRDTEAFF.

The V and J genes are TRBV28 and TRBJ2-7; D uncertain. Looked up from germline, CDR1 is MDHEN and CDR2 is SYDVKM. The V end lost 6 bases, the J end lost 1 base, and 13 bases lay between the germline ends. CDR3 length: 14 residues. In DNA form, the CDR3 reads TGTGCCAGCAGCGAGAGGATTGAGTCCTACGAGCAGTACTTC. Translated: CASSERIESYEQYF.

The chain couples TRBV28 to TRBJ2-3; 8 bases are shared with TRBD2. Germline lookup yields CDR1 MDHEN and CDR2 SYDVKM. V dropped 10 bases and J dropped 0; count of bases not matched to a gene: 6. The CDR3 is 14 amino acids. The CDR3 coding sequence is TGTGCCACTCGGGGGGGCGGGAGCACAGATACGCAGTATTTT. Its protein is CATRGGGSTDTQYF. Full variable domain (remainder filled in from reference TRBV28 and TRBJ2-3): DVKVTQSSRYLVKRTGEKVFLECVQDMDHENMFWYRQDPGLGLRLIYFSYDVKMKEKGDIPEGYSVSREKKERFSLILESASTNQTSMYLCATRGGGSTDTQYFGPGTRLTVL.

The V gene is TRBV27, the J gene TRBJ2-7; 11 bases are a match to TRBD1. Germline assignment: CDR1 MNHEY and CDR2 SMNVEV (reference sequence). V shed 3 bases, J shed 6 bases, and the junction held 1 base outside the gene matches. This CDR3 is built from 13 residues. DNA for the CDR3: TGTGCCAGCAGTTTTGGGACAGGGGGCGAGCAGTACTTC. Protein: CASSFGTGGEQYF.

V is TRBV5-6 and J is TRBJ1-6; 9 nucleotides match TRBD1. The CDR3 has 16 residues. CDR1 is SGHDT, CDR2 YYEEEE, per germline. The junction had 11 bases not matched to a gene; V was cut back by 4 bases and J by 9 bases. CDR3 sequence reads: CASSIVAGTGTSPLHF. The DNA for the CDR3 is TGTGCCAGCAGCATAGTTGCCGGGACAGGGACTTCACCCCTCCACTTT.

This chain joins TRBV6-1 and TRBJ1-5; unclear D gene. V gave up 4 bases and J gave up 2 bases, with 12 bases separating them. The CDR3 has 15 amino acids. CDR1 and CDR2 (germline): MNHNS, SASEGT. In nucleotides, the CDR3 is TGTGCCAGCAGTGGCCCCTCGGAGGGCAATCAGCCCCAGCATTTT. Protein product: CASSGPSEGNQPQHF.

The chain joins TRBV7-8 to TRBJ2-5; 7 bases are shared with TRBD2. CDR1 is SGHVS and CDR2 is FQNEAQ in the germline V gene. After removal of 7 bases from V and 3 bases from J, the junction contained 8 bases not matched to a gene. The length of the CDR3 is 14 residues. CDR3 protein: CASTIRAGEETQYF. CDR3 in DNA: TGTGCCAGCACTATACGGGCGGGGGAAGAGACCCAGTACTTC.

This chain joins TRBV4-2 and TRBJ1-6; weak D call: TRBD1 (6 bases). The CDR3 covers 12 residues. V lost 4 bases and J lost 14, with 12 bases in between. Germline values: CDR1 LGHNA, CDR2 YNFKEQ. The chain's CDR3 is CASSLYRDTLHF. CDR3 in DNA: TGTGCCAGCAGCCTATACAGGGATACCCTCCACTTT.

The J gene is TRBJ2-3, the V gene TRBV2; 13 positions agree with TRBD2. The V gene's germline CDR1 is SNHLY and CDR2 FYNNEI. This CDR3 spans 15 amino acids. V lost 8 bases, J lost 2 bases, and 4 bases stayed unmatched. The CDR3: CASGGLAGYTDTQYF. CDR3 coding DNA: TGTGCCAGCGGGGGACTAGCGGGGTACACAGATACGCAGTATTTT.

The chain uses TRBV28 and TRBJ2-5; D perhaps matches TRBD2 (6 bases). Trimming cost V 1 base and J 1 base, with 10 bases left between them. There are 15 residues in the CDR3. Germline loops: CDR1 MDHEN, CDR2 SYDVKM. In DNA form, the CDR3 reads TGTGCCAGCAGTTTATCGGGAGAAGCCCAAGAGACCCAGTACTTC. Its protein is CASSLSGEAQETQYF.

J is TRBJ2-5 and V is TRBV30; D gene uncertain. There are 15 residues in the CDR3. The ends were cut back, 2 bases at V and 5 bases at J, with 18 bases in the middle. Germline loops: CDR1 GTSNPN, CDR2 SVGIG (reference sequence). The CDR3 DNA sequence: TGTGCCTGGAGTCTCTACGGAGCAGCCCGTGAGACCCAGTACTTC. Translated: CAWSLYGAARETQYF.